Here is one T cell receptor beta chain with its context. What it binds is not known. The protocol was immunoSEQ multiplex PCR, while the TCRdb copy is restricted to in-frame clones and leaves out a portion. Of about 64,000 clones listed, over 85% are singletons. This specimen belongs to a study of graft-versus-host responses after intestinal transplantation. Study details: Recipients uniformly received anti-thymocyte globulin induction, followed by tacrolimus and steroids for 2 to 4 years. Study results and caveats: Patients with graft-donor T cell macrochimerism had high graft-versus-host to host-versus-graft clonal ratios in allografts.

Post-transplant marrow derived from the posterior iliac crest or another site. The receptor's source is a human patient who received an intestinal transplant, so some T cells may come from the graft donor. This material consisted of bone marrow, taken 734 days after intestinal transplantation.

The CDR3 loop reads CASSLEGGRYEQYF. The CDR3 nucleotides read TGTGCCAGCAGCTTAGAGGGGGGACGCTACGAGCAGTACTTC. The gene calls are TRBV7-2 and TRBJ2-7; the D gene could be TRBD1 or TRBD2 (6 bases each). Looked up from germline, CDR1 is SGHTA and CDR2 is FQGNSA. The V end was cut by 1 base, the J end by 3 bases, with 10 bases between. The CDR3 is 14 amino acids.